These 16 T cell receptor beta chains were all obtained from the same sample, sequenced in a study of a mutant IDH1 vaccine in newly diagnosed glioma listed by TCRdb under 2021. Receptors were amplified or captured by the immunoSEQ multiplex PCR assay. Entries here come from immuneACCESS through TCRdb and include only in-frame sequences with V and J called. Some clones fail to appear in such tables; in the studies checked, an unresolved V gene covers under half of the shortfall, and the cause of the remainder is unknown. In this sample the table shows 20,000 to 25,000 clones, 80% to 85% of which occur a single time. Over 2.5% of the sample is taken by the ten largest. What these receptors recognize is not known. Interpreted using the paper, the time point label stands for: week 47, end of study. Each vaccine dose, consisting of 300 ug of a 20-mer mutant IDH1 peptide in Montanide, was administered subcutaneously with topical imiquimod.

Specimen: PBMCs, collected from a glioma patient whose treatment included an IDH1 peptide vaccine. These receptors were obtained from a man between 35 and 55 years old with glioma.

In its sample, this clone was seen once. V is TRBV7-8 and J is TRBJ2-1; D gene uncertain. Per the germline V gene, CDR1 is SGHVS and CDR2 is FQNEAQ. V lost 6 bases to trimming and J lost 6 bases, with 6 bases between them. The CDR3 consists of 11 residues. CDR3 in DNA: TGTGCCAGCAGGGAAGCCAATGAGCAGTTCTTC. Amino acids: CASREANEQFF.

V gene TRBV5-6 combines with J gene TRBJ2-7; 10 bases line up with TRBD1. V shed 3 bases and J 3 bases; nucleotides not matched to a gene: 3. This CDR3 spans 14 amino acids. CDR1 SGHDT and CDR2 YYEEEE come from the germline V gene. Written as DNA, the CDR3 is TGTGCCAGCAGCTCCGGGACAGGGGACTACGAGCAGTACTTC. Residues: CASSSGTGDYEQYF.

V gene TRBV13 combines with J gene TRBJ2-3; D not resolved. V dropped 5 bases and J dropped 6 bases, with 18 bases sitting between them. This CDR3 comprises 15 residues. Germline CDR1 PRHDT, CDR2 FYEKMQ (reference sequence). DNA for the CDR3: TGTGCCAGCAGCGGACCCGCCCTAAAGGGCGATACGCAGTATTTT. It yields the protein CASSGPALKGDTQYF. The full variable domain, in which reference TRBV13 and TRBJ2-3 provide the parts outside the CDR3, is AAGVIQSPRHLIKEKRETATLKCYPIPRHDTVYWYQQGPGQDPQFLISFYEKMQSDKGSIPDRFSAQQFSDYHSELNMSSLELGDSALYFCASSGPALKGDTQYFGPGTRLTVL.

This clone was counted a single time. The chain is built from TRBV14 and TRBJ2-5; the match to TRBD2 covers 8 bases. CDR3 length equals 16 residues. V lost 0 bases, J lost 4 bases, and 7 bases stayed unmatched. In germline, CDR1 is SGHDN, CDR2 FVKESK. The CDR3 loop is CASSQDRTSLAETQYF. The CDR3, as DNA: TGTGCCAGCAGCCAAGATCGGACTAGCCTCGCAGAGACCCAGTACTTC.

V and J are TRBV5-1 and TRBJ1-4; D is unresolved. The CDR3 has 14 residues. Trimming cost V 0 bases and J 7 bases, with 10 bases left between them. Germline V gives CDR1 SGHRS, CDR2 YFSETQ. In DNA form, the CDR3 reads TGCGCCAGCAGCTTGGGAAGCCGACTTGAAAAACTGTTTTTT. Translation: CASSLGSRLEKLFF. Full variable domain (rest looked up from reference TRBV5-1 and TRBJ1-4): KAGVTQTPRYLIKTRGQQVTLSCSPISGHRSVSWYQQTPGQGLQFLFEYFSETQRNKGNFPGRFSGRQFSNSRSEMNVSTLELGDSALYLCASSLGSRLEKLFFGSGTQLSVL.

This chain uses TRBV19 with TRBJ2-3; D gene ambiguous. CDR3 length equals 13 residues. Looked up from germline, CDR1 is LNHDA and CDR2 is SQIVND (reference sequence). Trimming shortened V by 2 bases and J by 5 bases, and 8 bases separated the two germline ends. CDR3 region: CASSILFQDTQYF. CDR3 DNA sequence: TGTGCCAGTAGTATATTGTTCCAAGATACGCAGTATTTT.

V gene TRBV18 combines with J gene TRBJ2-3, with D uncertain. V dropped 8 bases and J dropped 6 bases, with 12 bases sitting between them. The CDR3 length is 12 residues. Germline V gene sequence: CDR1 KGHSH, CDR2 LQKENI. The DNA for the CDR3 is TGTGCCAGCCTCGGTACGAGTGATACGCAGTATTTT. Encoded protein: CASLGTSDTQYF.

This clone was seen more than once but under ten times. The chain recombines TRBV10-2 with TRBJ1-2; D ambiguous. Trimming removed 3 bases at V and 7 bases at J, with 12 bases between. The CDR3 has 13 residues. Per germline, CDR1 WSHSY and CDR2 SAAADI. This CDR3 reads CASSDWGYGGYTF. The CDR3 bases are TGCGCCAGCAGTGATTGGGGATATGGTGGCTACACCTTC.

This clone was counted once. The rearrangement joins TRBV27 to TRBJ2-7; D might be TRBD1 or TRBD2, each matching 7 bases. Trimming left V 2 bases short and J 4 bases short, with 15 bases between. The CDR3 is made up of 15 amino acids. The germline gives CDR1 MNHEY, CDR2 SMNVEV (reference sequence). The CDR3 here is CASSLLQGGKYEQYF. For the CDR3, the DNA is TGTGCCAGCAGTTTACTTCAGGGGGGGAAGTACGAGCAGTACTTC.

This sequence joins TRBV19 and TRBJ2-1; TRBD1 aligns across 7 bases. Germline V gene lookup returns CDR1 LNHDA and CDR2 SQIVND (reference sequence). The CDR3 extends over 16 amino acids. After removal of 5 bases from V and 0 bases from J, the junction contained 7 bases not matched to a gene. The CDR3 sequence is CASSSLTGFSYNEQFF. CDR3 in DNA: TGTGCCAGTAGTTCGTTGACAGGGTTCTCCTACAATGAGCAGTTCTTC.

This chain uses TRBV4-3 with TRBJ2-3; TRBD2 matches 9 bases. Germline assignment: CDR1 LGHNA and CDR2 YSLEER. V lost 4 bases to trimming and J lost 4 bases; unmatched junction nucleotides: 12. The CDR3 has 17 amino acids. DNA for the CDR3: TGCGCCAGCAGCCTCTCGTCCGGCGGGAGGGCCTCAGATACGCAGTATTTT. Translating gives CASSLSSGGRASDTQYF.

The genes are TRBV7-9 and TRBJ2-2, with 8 bases that match TRBD2. The CDR3 covers 19 residues. J lost 5 bases, V lost 5 bases, and 19 bases had no gene match. Germline V gives CDR1 SEHNR, CDR2 FQNEAQ (reference sequence). In nucleotides, the CDR3 is TGTGCCAGCAGCGAATCCGAGAAGACGGGAGGGCCTCGAACCGGGGAGCTGTTTTTT. It is translated as CASSESEKTGGPRTGELFF. The variable domain in full, completed from reference TRBV7-9 and TRBJ2-2, reads DTGVSQNPRHKITKRGQNVTFRCDPISEHNRLYWYRQTLGQGPEFLTYFQNEAQLEKSRLLSDRFSAERPKGSFSTLEIQRTEQGDSAMYLCASSESEKTGGPRTGELFFGEGSRLTVL.

The CDR3 here is CASSLNRGQGYTF. CDR3 nucleotides: TGTGCCAGCAGCTTGAACAGGGGGCAGGGCTACACCTTC. The rearrangement joins TRBV7-2 to TRBJ1-2, with 9 bases that match TRBD1. The germline CDR1 and CDR2 sequences are SGHTA and FQGNSA. The CDR3 extends over 13 amino acids. J gave up 8 bases and V 3 bases, and 4 bases lay outside the gene matches.

The chain combines TRBV7-9 with TRBJ2-7, with 7 bases lining up with TRBD2. The V gene end was trimmed by 7 bases and the J gene end by 3 bases; junction bases not matched to a gene: 6. The CDR3 consists of 13 residues. The germline gives CDR1 SEHNR, CDR2 FQNEAQ (reference sequence). The CDR3 region has the DNA TGTGCCAGCAAACCTGGCGGGGGCTACGAGCAGTACTTC. It codes for CASKPGGGYEQYF. Drawing the rest from reference TRBV7-9 and TRBJ2-7, the complete variable domain is DTGVSQNPRHKITKRGQNVTFRCDPISEHNRLYWYRQTLGQGPEFLTYFQNEAQLEKSRLLSDRFSAERPKGSFSTLEIQRTEQGDSAMYLCASKPGGGYEQYFGPGTRLTVT.

The J gene is TRBJ2-4, the V gene TRBV7-9, with D tentatively TRBD1 or TRBD2 (6 bases each). V was trimmed by 5 bases and J by 1 base, leaving 15 bases between them. The CDR3 consists of 16 residues. Germline V gene data show CDR1 as SEHNR and CDR2 as FQNEAQ (reference sequence). The CDR3 DNA is TGTGCCAGCAGCCCCCCCGGAGGGGGGGCCAAAAACATTCAGTACTTC. Its protein product is CASSPPGGGAKNIQYF.

The gene calls are TRBV4-3 and TRBJ2-7; no clear D. V lost 1 base and J 4 bases, leaving 17 bases between the germline ends. This CDR3 is 16 amino acids long. Germline V CDR1 and CDR2: LGHNA, YSLEER. The CDR3 region has the DNA TGCGCCAGCAGCCAAGTGAATGGCGTGTCTAAGTACGAGCAGTACTTC. This codes for CASSQVNGVSKYEQYF.